This T cell receptor beta chain appears in the sequencing data of a study of early T cells in non-severe SARS-CoV-2 infection. Study at large: Unsorted whole-blood RNA was sequenced in bulk, leaving chains unpaired.

The CDR3 length is 15 residues. The germline CDR1 and CDR2 sequences are GTSNPN and SVGIG (reference sequence). With 6 bases clipped from V and 1 base from J, the junction kept 6 bases outside the gene matches. Individually, cDNA molecules had unique molecular identifiers attached to them. Each CDR3 protein is one row after TCRdb ran MiXCR on the 5' RACE reads. The sample holds roughly 60,000 distinct CDR3 sequences, around 12% seen once. The chain uses TRBV30 and TRBJ1-3; 10 bases line up with TRBD1. This receptor was identified in an adult who was a healthcare worker with PCR-confirmed SARS-CoV-2 infection or an uninfected control (not recorded which). The sample comprised whole blood. CDR3 nucleotide sequence: TGTGCCTGCCTTGACAGGGGGCGGTCTGGAAACACCATATATTTT. Protein: CACLDRGRSGNTIYF.